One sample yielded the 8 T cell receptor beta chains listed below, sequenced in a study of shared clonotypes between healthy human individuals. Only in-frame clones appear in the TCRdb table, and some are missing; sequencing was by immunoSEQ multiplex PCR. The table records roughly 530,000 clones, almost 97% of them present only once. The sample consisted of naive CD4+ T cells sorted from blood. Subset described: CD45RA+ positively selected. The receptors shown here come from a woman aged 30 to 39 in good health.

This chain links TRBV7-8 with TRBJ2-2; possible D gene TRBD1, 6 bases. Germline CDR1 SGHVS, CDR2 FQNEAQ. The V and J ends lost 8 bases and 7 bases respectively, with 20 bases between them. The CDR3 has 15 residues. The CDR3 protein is CASRSTRDNGGELFF. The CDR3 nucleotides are TGTGCCAGCCGATCAACCCGGGACAATGGCGGGGAGCTGTTTTTT.

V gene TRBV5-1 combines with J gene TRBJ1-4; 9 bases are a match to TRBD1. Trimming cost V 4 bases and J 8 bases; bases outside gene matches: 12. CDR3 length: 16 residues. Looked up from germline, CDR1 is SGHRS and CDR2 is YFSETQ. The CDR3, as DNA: TGCGCCAGCAGCCCAACTACAGGGACAGGGCGAGAAAAACTGTTTTTT. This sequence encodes CASSPTTGTGREKLFF.

This CDR3 reads CASSTRLAGAQETQYF. For the CDR3, the DNA is TGCGCCAGCAGCACCCGACTAGCGGGAGCGCAAGAGACCCAGTACTTC. The chain joins TRBV5-1 to TRBJ2-5; 12 positions agree with TRBD2. Germline lookup yields CDR1 SGHRS and CDR2 YFSETQ. The trim removed 4 bases at V and 2 bases at J, leaving 6 bases unmatched. The CDR3 sequence is 16 residues long.

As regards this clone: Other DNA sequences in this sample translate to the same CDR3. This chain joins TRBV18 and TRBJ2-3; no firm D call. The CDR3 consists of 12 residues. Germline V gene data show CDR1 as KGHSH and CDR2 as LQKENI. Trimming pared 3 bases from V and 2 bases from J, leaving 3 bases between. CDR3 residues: CASSPSTDTQYF. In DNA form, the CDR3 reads TGTGCCAGCTCACCCTCCACAGATACGCAGTATTTT.

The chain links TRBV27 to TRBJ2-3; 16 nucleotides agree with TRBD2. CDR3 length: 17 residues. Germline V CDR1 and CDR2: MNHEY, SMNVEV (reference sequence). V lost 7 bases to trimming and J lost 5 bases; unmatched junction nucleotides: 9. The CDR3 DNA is TGTGCCAGCACGGGACTAGCGGGAGGGCCTCTTCAAGATACGCAGTATTTT. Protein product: CASTGLAGGPLQDTQYF.

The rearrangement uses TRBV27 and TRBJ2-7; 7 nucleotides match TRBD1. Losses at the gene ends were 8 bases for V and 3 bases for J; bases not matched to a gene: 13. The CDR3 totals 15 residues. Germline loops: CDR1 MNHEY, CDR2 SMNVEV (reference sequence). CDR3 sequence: CASRDSTTTLYEQYF. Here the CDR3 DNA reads TGTGCCAGCCGGGACAGCACAACAACCCTCTACGAGCAGTACTTC.

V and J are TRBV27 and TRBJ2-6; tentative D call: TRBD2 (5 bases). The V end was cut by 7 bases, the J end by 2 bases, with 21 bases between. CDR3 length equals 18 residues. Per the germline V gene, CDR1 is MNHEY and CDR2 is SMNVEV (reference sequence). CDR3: CASKTQVASFTGANVLTF. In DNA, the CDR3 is TGTGCCAGCAAGACTCAGGTGGCTAGCTTTACTGGGGCCAACGTCCTGACTTTC.

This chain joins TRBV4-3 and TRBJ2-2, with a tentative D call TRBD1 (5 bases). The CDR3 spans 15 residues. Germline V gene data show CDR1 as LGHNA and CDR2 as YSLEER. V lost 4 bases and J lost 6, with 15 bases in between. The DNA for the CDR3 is TGCGCCAGCAGCCCGGGTCTTAAAGGGGCCGGGGAGCTGTTTTTT. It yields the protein CASSPGLKGAGELFF.